This T cell receptor beta chain was sequenced during a study of beta chain features in type 1 diabetes. As for this clone: Its cognate antigen is unknown.

Germline assignment: CDR1 LGHNA and CDR2 YSLEER. CDR3 length equals 13 residues. Trimming pared 2 bases from V and 5 bases from J, leaving 10 bases between. Expressed TCRB transcripts were sequenced, since all the RNA that had been isolated was reverse transcribed. About 3.7 million reads per sample were averaged for naive, central memory and regulatory samples. Repertoires were generated with immunoSEQ multiplex PCR, while TCRdb's copy carries only in-frame clones and drops some. Of some 410,000 clones listed, approximately 14% were seen once; the top ten hold 0.035% to 0.045%. Study-level findings and limits: Type 1 diabetes patients had VDJ junctions that carried fewer insertions and more deletions. Cells with high TCR expression could be over-represented by cDNA sequencing. HLA effects on TCRB rearrangement stayed unresolved here.

This TCR came from a man aged 25-45 years in good health. This chain links TRBV4-3 with TRBJ2-7; tentatively, D is TRBD2 (5 bases). Sequencing input: naive CD4+ T cells from blood. In DNA, the CDR3 is TGCGCCAGCAGCCAACGGGGAATGGACGAGCAGTACTTC. Amino acids: CASSQRGMDEQYF.